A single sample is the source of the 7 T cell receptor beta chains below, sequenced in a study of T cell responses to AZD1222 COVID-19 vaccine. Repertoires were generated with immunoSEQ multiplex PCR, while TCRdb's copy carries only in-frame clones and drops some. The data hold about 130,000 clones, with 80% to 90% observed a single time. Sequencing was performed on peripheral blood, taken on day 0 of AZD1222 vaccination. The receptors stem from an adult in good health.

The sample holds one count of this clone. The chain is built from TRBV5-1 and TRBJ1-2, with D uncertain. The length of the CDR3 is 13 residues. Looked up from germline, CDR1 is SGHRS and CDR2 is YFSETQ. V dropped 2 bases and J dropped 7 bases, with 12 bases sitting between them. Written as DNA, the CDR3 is TGCGCCAGCAGCTTCCAAGGCGCAGGTGGCTACACCTTC. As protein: CASSFQGAGGYTF. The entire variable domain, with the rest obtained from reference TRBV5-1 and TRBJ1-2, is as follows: KAGVTQTPRYLIKTRGQQVTLSCSPISGHRSVSWYQQTPGQGLQFLFEYFSETQRNKGNFPGRFSGRQFSNSRSEMNVSTLELGDSALYLCASSFQGAGGYTFGSGTRLTVV.

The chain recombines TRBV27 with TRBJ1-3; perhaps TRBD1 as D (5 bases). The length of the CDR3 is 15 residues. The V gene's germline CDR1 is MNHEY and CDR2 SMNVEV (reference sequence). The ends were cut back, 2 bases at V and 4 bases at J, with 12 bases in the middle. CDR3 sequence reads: CASSLVVGEGNTIYF. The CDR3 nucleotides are TGTGCCAGCAGTTTAGTGGTGGGGGAAGGAAACACCATATATTTT.

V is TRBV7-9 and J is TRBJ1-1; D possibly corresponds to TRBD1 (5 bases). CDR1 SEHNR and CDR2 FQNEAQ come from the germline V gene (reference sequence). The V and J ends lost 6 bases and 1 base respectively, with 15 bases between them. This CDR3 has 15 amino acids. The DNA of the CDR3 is TGTGCCAGCAGTCCCCGACGGGGACGGAACACTGAAGCTTTCTTT. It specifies CASSPRRGRNTEAFF.

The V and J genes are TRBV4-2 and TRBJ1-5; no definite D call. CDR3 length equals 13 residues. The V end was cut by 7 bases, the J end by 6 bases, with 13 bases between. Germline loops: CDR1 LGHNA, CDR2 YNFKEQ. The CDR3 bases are TGTGCCAGCAACGCGGACGTGAGTCAGCCCCAGCATTTT. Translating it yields CASNADVSQPQHF.

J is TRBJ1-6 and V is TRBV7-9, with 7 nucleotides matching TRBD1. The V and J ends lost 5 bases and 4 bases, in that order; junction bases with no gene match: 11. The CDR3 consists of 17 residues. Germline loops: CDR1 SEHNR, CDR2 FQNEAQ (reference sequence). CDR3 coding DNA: TGTGCCAGCAGCCCTAGGGGGAAGGGGGCATATAATTCACCCCTCCACTTT. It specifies CASSPRGKGAYNSPLHF.

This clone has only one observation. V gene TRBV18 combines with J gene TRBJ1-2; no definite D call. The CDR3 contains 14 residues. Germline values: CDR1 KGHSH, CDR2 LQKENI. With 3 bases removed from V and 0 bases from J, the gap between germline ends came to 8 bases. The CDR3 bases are TGTGCCAGCTCACCGGCCGGGACTAACTATGGCTACACCTTC. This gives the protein CASSPAGTNYGYTF.

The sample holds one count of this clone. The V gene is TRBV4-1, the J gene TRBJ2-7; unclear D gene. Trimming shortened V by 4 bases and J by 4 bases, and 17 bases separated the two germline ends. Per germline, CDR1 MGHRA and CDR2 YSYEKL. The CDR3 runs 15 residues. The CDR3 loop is CASSLLNVQLYEQYF. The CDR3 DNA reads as TGCGCCAGCAGCCTACTGAATGTCCAATTATACGAGCAGTACTTC.